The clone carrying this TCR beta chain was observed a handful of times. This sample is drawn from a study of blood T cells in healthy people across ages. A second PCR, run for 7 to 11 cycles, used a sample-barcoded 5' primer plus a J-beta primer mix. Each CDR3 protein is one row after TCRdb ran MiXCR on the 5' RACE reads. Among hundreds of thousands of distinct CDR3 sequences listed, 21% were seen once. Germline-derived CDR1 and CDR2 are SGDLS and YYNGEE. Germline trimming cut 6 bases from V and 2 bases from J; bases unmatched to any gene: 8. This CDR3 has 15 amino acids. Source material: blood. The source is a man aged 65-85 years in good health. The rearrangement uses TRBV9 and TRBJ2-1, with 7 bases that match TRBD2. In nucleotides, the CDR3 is TGTGCCAGCACCTTAGCGGGTTCACCCTACAATGAGCAGTTCTTC. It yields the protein CASTLAGSPYNEQFF.